These 10 T cell receptor beta chains were all obtained from the same sample, sequenced in a study of human T cells and chemical hapten exposure. TCRdb re-analysed the RACE reads in MiXCR, keeping a single row per CDR3 protein. The sample lists approximately 80,000 distinct CDR3 sequences; 10% to 14% were seen once. Time point described: patch test 3, about 24 weeks after DPC sensitization. Indicated treatment: therapeutic diphenylcyclopropenone sensitization with weekly scalp DPC. This material consisted of whole blood, taken in connection with sensitization to the hapten diphenylcyclopropenone (DPC). These receptors were taken from a woman aged 45 to 65 with alopecia areata. Some clones in this sample may be carry-over from other donors' samples.

This clonotype was seen many times. The rearrangement joins TRBV3-1 to TRBJ1-1, with TRBD1 matching 8 bases. CDR1 and CDR2 from the germline V gene are LGHDT and YNNKEL (reference sequence). J gave up 0 bases and V 4 bases, and 10 bases lay outside the gene matches. CDR3 size: 17 residues. The CDR3 loop is CASSRSDRGRLNTEAFF. Here the CDR3 DNA reads TGTGCCAGCAGCCGTTCCGACAGGGGCCGGTTGAACACTGAAGCTTTCTTT. The whole variable domain, filled in from reference TRBV3-1 and TRBJ1-1, reads DTAVSQTPKYLVTQMGNDKSIKCEQNLGHDTMYWYKQDSKKFLKIMFSYNNKELIINETVPNRFSPKSPDKAHLNLHINSLELGDSAVYFCASSRSDRGRLNTEAFFGQGTRLTVV.

In this sample, this clonotype turned up many times. Germline and junction disagree at one end, which may indicate a read error. The V and J genes are TRBV20-1 and TRBJ2-7; 8 bases are shared with TRBD2. The germline V gene has CDR1 DFQATT and CDR2 SNEGSKA (reference sequence). This CDR3 is 16 amino acids long. The CDR3 reads CSARDRRGGRSFEQYF. CDR3 sequence (DNA): TGCAGTGCTAGAGATCGACGGGGCGGGAGGTCCTTCGAGCAGTACTTC.

This clonotype occurred many times. The chain employs TRBV6-1 and TRBJ2-7; TRBD2 matches at 7 bases. V was clipped by 7 bases and J by 1 base; unmatched bases: 7. Germline-derived CDR1 and CDR2 are MNHNS and SASEGT. CDR3 length equals 14 residues. In nucleotides, the CDR3 is TGTGCCAGCAACTTAGCGGGTCAATCCTACGAGCAGTACTTC. Translating gives CASNLAGQSYEQYF.

This clonotype was observed many times. This rearrangement joins TRBV6-5 to TRBJ2-6, with D maybe TRBD2 (5 bases). Per germline, CDR1 MNHEY and CDR2 SVGAGI. The CDR3 totals 16 residues. V dropped 4 bases and J dropped 4 bases, with 14 bases sitting between them. The CDR3 spells CASSLGRGAGANVLTF. For the CDR3, the DNA is TGTGCCAGCAGTTTGGGTCGGGGAGCCGGGGCCAACGTCCTGACTTTC.

At least ten counts were recorded for this clonotype. The rearrangement links TRBV6-5 to TRBJ2-1; 8 bases agree with TRBD1. Germline V gives CDR1 MNHEY, CDR2 SVGAGI. CDR3 length: 15 amino acids. V shed 2 bases and J 2 bases; nucleotides not matched to a gene: 2. This CDR3 is CASSYDRGAYNEQFF. In DNA, the CDR3 is TGTGCCAGCAGTTACGACAGGGGCGCCTACAATGAGCAGTTCTTC.

This clonotype has a handful of counts. The V gene is TRBV7-2, the J gene TRBJ1-2; D remains unclear. Germline loops: CDR1 SGHTA, CDR2 FQGNSA. Trimming removed 1 base from V and 1 base from J, with 4 bases in between. CDR3 length equals 13 residues. The CDR3 sequence is CASSLGRNYGYTF. Here the CDR3 DNA reads TGTGCCAGCAGCTTAGGTCGTAACTATGGCTACACCTTC.

This clonotype has more than one count but fewer than ten. The V call is TRBV2, the J call TRBJ1-1, with D tentatively TRBD1 (5 bases). The CDR3 is 13 amino acids. V lost 8 bases to trimming and J lost 0 bases, with 10 bases between them. Germline V lookup: CDR1 SNHLY, CDR2 FYNNEI. The CDR3 region is CASGGTMNTEAFF. CDR3 coding DNA: TGTGCCAGCGGGGGGACCATGAACACTGAAGCTTTCTTT.

Ten or more counts support this clonotype. In DNA form, the CDR3 reads TGTGCCAGTAGTATAGATCATGGGGCTAGCTTATACAATGAGCAGTTCTTC. The encoded protein is CASSIDHGASLYNEQFF. This chain connects TRBV19 to TRBJ2-1; D tentatively fits TRBD1 or TRBD2 (5 bases each). CDR1 and CDR2 (germline): LNHDA, SQIVND (reference sequence). V was pared by 0 bases and J by 4 bases, with 16 bases between. The CDR3 contains 17 residues.

This clonotype was counted ten times or more. This chain connects TRBV5-1 to TRBJ2-2, with D perhaps TRBD1 (5 bases). The CDR3 is 14 residues long. V gave up 1 base and J gave up 5 bases, with 9 bases separating them. The germline CDR1 and CDR2 sequences are SGHRS and YFSETQ. In DNA, the CDR3 is TGCGCCAGCAGCTTGTCAAGGGGAACCGGGGAGCTGTTTTTT. Encoded protein: CASSLSRGTGELFF.

This clonotype came up many times. This chain joins TRBV6-4 and TRBJ1-2; TRBD1 aligns across 11 bases. Germline CDR1 and CDR2: MRHNA and SNTAGT. The length of the CDR3 is 17 residues. Trimming took 5 bases from V and 2 from J; bases not matched to a gene: 10. CDR3 nucleotide sequence: TGTGCCAGCAGTAAAGAAGGGACAGGGGGAAAAAACTATGGCTACACCTTC. It specifies CASSKEGTGGKNYGYTF.